Sequencing of this TCR beta chain was carried out in a study of long-term antiretroviral therapy in people with HIV. Study-level points and caveats: Transplant donor controls retained higher diversity, though diversity increased after ART.

The CDR3 has 15 amino acids. CDR1 is SEHNR, CDR2 FQNEAQ, per germline (reference sequence). V lost 5 bases and J lost 1; bases outside the gene matches: 8. HIV-positive participants all received treatment in the United States. This clone has a handful of counts. Its specificity is unknown. The authors ran the immunoSEQ assay, v3.0, at survey level. Repertoires were generated with immunoSEQ multiplex PCR, while TCRdb's copy carries only in-frame clones and drops some. Found here are about 30,000 clones, more than 85% of them singletons; the top ten hold roughly 1%. The rearrangement joins TRBV7-9 to TRBJ2-7, with 7 bases that match TRBD1. The clonotype originates from a man aged 50 to 59 with HIV. The source material was unsorted PBMCs, sampled 2 years after starting antiretroviral therapy. The CDR3 DNA reads as TGTGCCAGCAGCCGACAGGGAACAACATCCTACGAGCAGTACTTC. Protein sequence: CASSRQGTTSYEQYF.